These T cell receptor beta chains were read from a single sample in a study of blood T cell repertoires in COVID-19. Data came from immunoSEQ multiplex PCR; TCRdb stores just in-frame clones and leaves some out. The repertoire holds about 46,000 clones, with 80% to 90% as singletons. The material sequenced was peripheral blood. These receptors originate from a man between 50 and 59 years old with acute or convalescent COVID-19. Each CDR3 is given with its conserved first and last residue. The D gene is left open where the match is weak. Size tells how often a clone was seen (once, few, many) or the class of an expanded clone, and some rows leave it out.

J gene: TRBJ1-6; CDR3 length: 16; D gene: TRBD1; clone size: .; V gene: TRBV4-2; CDR3 protein: CASRQERDSYNSPLHF; CDR3 DNA: TGTGCCAGCAGACAAGAGAGGGACAGCTATAATTCACCCCTCCACTTT
J gene: TRBJ2-1; CDR3 length: 13; D gene: TRBD2; clone size: .; V gene: TRBV9; CDR3 protein: CASSVGEGNEQFF; CDR3 DNA: TGTGCCAGCAGCGTAGGGGAGGGTAATGAGCAGTTCTTC
J gene: TRBJ1-1; CDR3 length: 13; D gene: .; clone size: .; V gene: TRBV2; CDR3 protein: CASIPTENTEAFF; CDR3 DNA: TGTGCCAGCATCCCGACAGAGAACACTGAAGCTTTCTTT
J gene: TRBJ2-5; CDR3 length: 14; D gene: TRBD2; clone size: .; V gene: TRBV20-1; CDR3 protein: CSASLRGGLETQYF; CDR3 DNA: TGCAGTGCTAGTTTGCGGGGGGGCCTCGAGACCCAGTACTTC
J gene: TRBJ1-1; CDR3 length: 11; D gene: .; clone size: .; V gene: TRBV12-3/TRBV12-4; CDR3 protein: CASSFLTEAFF; CDR3 DNA: TGTGCCAGCAGTTTCCTCACTGAAGCTTTCTTT
J gene: TRBJ1-1; CDR3 length: 13; D gene: .; clone size: .; V gene: TRBV3-1/TRBV3-2; CDR3 protein: CASSHVGGTEAFF; CDR3 DNA: TGTGCCAGCAGCCACGTCGGGGGCACTGAAGCTTTCTTT
J gene: TRBJ2-4; CDR3 length: 19; D gene: TRBD2; clone size: .; V gene: TRBV27; CDR3 protein: CASSPSLAGGFRAKNIQYF; CDR3 DNA: TGTGCCAGCAGTCCCTCACTAGCGGGGGGTTTTCGAGCCAAAAACATTCAGTACTTC
J gene: TRBJ2-3; CDR3 length: 16; D gene: TRBD2; clone size: few; V gene: TRBV5-4; CDR3 protein: CASSTGLAGSTDTQYF; CDR3 DNA: TGTGCCAGCAGCACGGGACTAGCGGGATCTACAGATACGCAGTATTTT
J gene: TRBJ1-1; CDR3 length: 14; D gene: .; clone size: once; V gene: TRBV7-9; CDR3 protein: CASSLYNGPIEAFF; CDR3 DNA: TGTGCCAGCAGCTTATATAACGGTCCGATTGAAGCTTTCTTT
J gene: TRBJ2-5; CDR3 length: 15; D gene: .; clone size: .; V gene: TRBV6-2/TRBV6-3; CDR3 protein: CASSRLWTAKETQYF; CDR3 DNA: TGTGCCAGCAGTCGACTTTGGACTGCTAAAGAGACCCAGTACTTC
J gene: TRBJ2-3; CDR3 length: 18; D gene: TRBD2; clone size: .; V gene: TRBV7-6; CDR3 protein: CASSPFLLAGGPADTQYF; CDR3 DNA: TGTGCCAGCAGCCCCTTCCTCCTAGCGGGGGGGCCTGCGGATACGCAGTATTTT
J gene: TRBJ2-3; CDR3 length: 15; D gene: TRBD2; clone size: .; V gene: TRBV7-3; CDR3 protein: CASSPTSGETDTQYF; CDR3 DNA: TGTGCCAGCAGCCCGACTAGCGGGGAAACAGATACGCAGTATTTT
J gene: TRBJ2-7; CDR3 length: 12; D gene: TRBD1; clone size: .; V gene: TRBV29-1; CDR3 protein: CSVVQGAYEQYF; CDR3 DNA: TGCAGCGTTGTTCAGGGGGCTTACGAGCAGTACTTC
J gene: TRBJ1-1; CDR3 length: 13; D gene: .; clone size: .; V gene: TRBV5-1; CDR3 protein: CASSLVGSTEAFF; CDR3 DNA: TGCGCCAGCAGCTTGGTTGGGAGCACTGAAGCTTTCTTT
J gene: TRBJ2-5; CDR3 length: 14; D gene: TRBD2; clone size: .; V gene: TRBV7-9; CDR3 protein: CASSLIAGGETQYF; CDR3 DNA: TGTGCCAGCAGCTTAATAGCGGGGGGAGAGACCCAGTACTTC
J gene: TRBJ1-2; CDR3 length: 14; D gene: .; clone size: .; V gene: TRBV19; CDR3 protein: CASKEPDKGYGYTF; CDR3 DNA: TGTGCCAGTAAGGAACCGGACAAGGGATATGGCTACACCTTC
J gene: TRBJ2-1; CDR3 length: 16; D gene: .; clone size: .; V gene: TRBV5-1; CDR3 protein: CASSFPSGGSYNEQFF; CDR3 DNA: TGCGCCAGCAGCTTCCCCAGCGGAGGGTCCTACAATGAGCAGTTCTTC
J gene: TRBJ1-4; CDR3 length: 14; D gene: .; clone size: .; V gene: TRBV6-5; CDR3 protein: CASSYLAGGEKLFF; CDR3 DNA: TGTGCCAGCAGTTATTTGGCCGGGGGTGAGAAACTGTTTTTT
J gene: TRBJ1-1; CDR3 length: 15; D gene: .; clone size: .; V gene: TRBV7-3; CDR3 protein: CASSLNSGENTEAFF; CDR3 DNA: TGTGCCAGCAGCTTAAATTCCGGGGAGAACACTGAAGCTTTCTTT
J gene: TRBJ2-3; CDR3 length: 16; D gene: .; clone size: .; V gene: TRBV5-1; CDR3 protein: CASSSPMEGRTDTQYF; CDR3 DNA: TGCGCCAGCAGCTCGCCGATGGAGGGCCGCACAGATACGCAGTATTTT
J gene: TRBJ2-7; CDR3 length: 14; D gene: TRBD1; clone size: .; V gene: TRBV3-1/TRBV3-2; CDR3 protein: CASSDRDSLYEQYF; CDR3 DNA: TGTGCCAGCAGCGACCGGGACAGTCTTTACGAGCAGTACTTC
J gene: TRBJ2-3; CDR3 length: 16; D gene: TRBD1; clone size: .; V gene: TRBV6-1; CDR3 protein: CASSEVRAGGIDTQYF; CDR3 DNA: TGTGCCAGCAGTGAAGTAAGGGCAGGGGGCATAGATACGCAGTATTTT
J gene: TRBJ1-1; CDR3 length: 13; D gene: .; clone size: once; V gene: TRBV7-3; CDR3 protein: CASSLGSYTEAFF; CDR3 DNA: TGTGCCAGCAGCTTGGGCAGTTACACTGAAGCTTTCTTT
J gene: TRBJ2-3; CDR3 length: 12; D gene: .; clone size: .; V gene: TRBV11-2; CDR3 protein: CASSLAGDTQYF; CDR3 DNA: TGTGCCAGCAGCTTAGCGGGAGATACGCAGTATTTT
J gene: TRBJ2-5; CDR3 length: 16; D gene: TRBD2; clone size: .; V gene: TRBV7-2; CDR3 protein: CASSSRLAGGQETQYF; CDR3 DNA: TGTGCCAGCAGCTCAAGACTAGCGGGGGGGCAAGAGACCCAGTACTTC
J gene: TRBJ1-1; CDR3 length: 13; D gene: .; clone size: few; V gene: TRBV10-3; CDR3 protein: CAISEDRFTEAFF; CDR3 DNA: TGTGCCATCAGTGAAGACAGGTTCACTGAAGCTTTCTTT
J gene: TRBJ2-3; CDR3 length: 14; D gene: .; clone size: .; V gene: TRBV7-3; CDR3 protein: CASSPQGRADTQYF; CDR3 DNA: TGTGCCAGCAGCCCGCAGGGTAGGGCAGATACGCAGTATTTT
J gene: TRBJ2-1; CDR3 length: 19; D gene: TRBD2; clone size: .; V gene: TRBV27; CDR3 protein: CASSRGGSGRAVGRNEQFF; CDR3 DNA: TGTGCCAGCAGTAGGGGGGGTAGCGGGAGGGCAGTGGGGCGCAATGAGCAGTTCTTC
J gene: TRBJ2-3; CDR3 length: 15; D gene: TRBD1; clone size: .; V gene: TRBV19; CDR3 protein: CASSRDRGVEDTQYF; CDR3 DNA: TGTGCCAGTAGTCGGGACAGGGGAGTGGAAGATACGCAGTATTTT
J gene: TRBJ1-1; CDR3 length: 17; D gene: TRBD1; clone size: once; V gene: TRBV11-2; CDR3 protein: CASSPQPGQVGNTEAFF; CDR3 DNA: TGTGCCAGCAGCCCCCAGCCAGGACAGGTAGGGAACACTGAAGCTTTCTTT
J gene: TRBJ2-2; CDR3 length: 14; D gene: .; clone size: .; V gene: TRBV10-1; CDR3 protein: CASRRTLNTGELFF; CDR3 DNA: TGCGCCAGCAGGAGGACTTTGAACACCGGGGAGCTGTTTTTT
J gene: TRBJ1-2; CDR3 length: 15; D gene: .; clone size: .; V gene: TRBV4-2; CDR3 protein: CASSQEVEGVSGYTF; CDR3 DNA: TGTGCCAGCAGCCAAGAGGTTGAGGGGGTATCTGGCTACACCTTC
J gene: TRBJ1-1; CDR3 length: 17; D gene: TRBD1; clone size: .; V gene: TRBV5-6; CDR3 protein: CASSLGETGGRNTEAFF; CDR3 DNA: TGTGCCAGCAGCTTGGGCGAGACAGGGGGCAGGAACACTGAAGCTTTCTTT
J gene: TRBJ1-6; CDR3 length: 18; D gene: TRBD1; clone size: once; V gene: TRBV28; CDR3 protein: CASSFLQGPNTYNSPLHF; CDR3 DNA: TGTGCCAGCAGTTTTTTACAGGGGCCAAATACGTATAATTCACCCCTCCACTTT
J gene: TRBJ1-4; CDR3 length: 12; D gene: TRBD1; clone size: .; V gene: TRBV28; CDR3 protein: CASRTGVGKLFF; CDR3 DNA: TGTGCCAGCAGAACAGGGGTAGGAAAACTGTTTTTT
J gene: TRBJ2-7; CDR3 length: 13; D gene: .; clone size: .; V gene: TRBV27; CDR3 protein: CASSPTVSYEQYF; CDR3 DNA: TGTGCCAGCAGTCCGACAGTCTCCTACGAGCAGTACTTC
J gene: TRBJ1-4; CDR3 length: 13; D gene: .; clone size: .; V gene: TRBV2; CDR3 protein: CASSGAGNEKLFF; CDR3 DNA: TGTGCCAGCAGTGGGGCAGGGAATGAAAAACTGTTTTTT
J gene: TRBJ2-3; CDR3 length: 15; D gene: TRBD1; clone size: .; V gene: TRBV6-4; CDR3 protein: CASSRQGGLTDTQYF; CDR3 DNA: TGTGCCAGCTCGCGACAGGGGGGTTTGACAGATACGCAGTATTTT
J gene: TRBJ1-4; CDR3 length: 16; D gene: .; clone size: once; V gene: TRBV3-1/TRBV3-2; CDR3 protein: CASSQSGFLANEKLFF; CDR3 DNA: TGTGCCAGCAGCCAATCGGGGTTCCTGGCTAATGAAAAACTGTTTTTT
J gene: TRBJ1-1; CDR3 length: 13; D gene: .; clone size: once; V gene: TRBV13; CDR3 protein: CASSSRGYTEAFF; CDR3 DNA: TGTGCCAGCAGCTCTAGGGGGTACACTGAAGCTTTCTTT
J gene: TRBJ1-1; CDR3 length: 14; D gene: .; clone size: .; V gene: TRBV7-3; CDR3 protein: CASSLMQGNTEAFF; CDR3 DNA: TGTGCCAGCAGCTTAATGCAGGGGAACACTGAAGCTTTCTTT
J gene: TRBJ1-1; CDR3 length: 14; D gene: .; clone size: .; V gene: TRBV11-2; CDR3 protein: CASSLRQENTEAFF; CDR3 DNA: TGTGCCAGCAGTCTGAGACAGGAGAACACTGAAGCTTTCTTT
J gene: TRBJ2-7; CDR3 length: 17; D gene: TRBD2; clone size: .; V gene: TRBV14; CDR3 protein: CASSQDSGRAFSYEQYF; CDR3 DNA: TGTGCCAGCAGCCAAGATTCAGGGAGGGCTTTCTCCTACGAGCAGTACTTC
J gene: TRBJ2-7; CDR3 length: 13; D gene: TRBD1; clone size: .; V gene: TRBV5-4; CDR3 protein: CASSLGDSREQYF; CDR3 DNA: TGTGCCAGCAGCTTGGGGGACAGTCGCGAGCAGTACTTC
J gene: TRBJ1-1; CDR3 length: 15; D gene: .; clone size: .; V gene: TRBV19; CDR3 protein: CASTPTQAYVTEAFF; CDR3 DNA: TGTGCCAGTACGCCAACCCAGGCTTATGTCACTGAAGCTTTCTTT
J gene: TRBJ1-2; CDR3 length: 13; D gene: .; clone size: .; V gene: TRBV10-2; CDR3 protein: CASPDRLNYGYTF; CDR3 DNA: TGCGCCAGCCCTGACAGGCTAAACTATGGCTACACCTTC
J gene: TRBJ2-7; CDR3 length: 11; D gene: .; clone size: .; V gene: TRBV20-1; CDR3 protein: CSARGGGEQYF; CDR3 DNA: TGCAGTGCTAGAGGAGGGGGCGAGCAGTACTTC
J gene: TRBJ2-3; CDR3 length: 16; D gene: .; clone size: .; V gene: TRBV10-3; CDR3 protein: CAISESKGAGGDTQYF; CDR3 DNA: TGTGCCATCAGTGAGTCGAAAGGGGCCGGGGGAGATACGCAGTATTTT
J gene: TRBJ1-1; CDR3 length: 15; D gene: TRBD1; clone size: .; V gene: TRBV5-1; CDR3 protein: CASSLLTGLSTEAFF; CDR3 DNA: TGCGCCAGCAGCTTACTGACAGGGCTCTCCACTGAAGCTTTCTTT
J gene: TRBJ2-1; CDR3 length: 15; D gene: TRBD2; clone size: .; V gene: TRBV7-2; CDR3 protein: CASSPTSGRANEQFF; CDR3 DNA: TGTGCCAGCAGTCCAACTAGCGGGAGGGCCAATGAGCAGTTCTTC
J gene: TRBJ2-5; CDR3 length: 14; D gene: .; clone size: .; V gene: TRBV7-9; CDR3 protein: CASSQFTGEETQYF; CDR3 DNA: TGTGCCAGCAGCCAATTTACGGGAGAGGAGACCCAGTACTTC
J gene: TRBJ2-1; CDR3 length: 15; D gene: TRBD1; clone size: .; V gene: TRBV18; CDR3 protein: CASSPDRGRKGEQFF; CDR3 DNA: TGTGCCAGCTCACCGGACAGGGGGCGTAAGGGTGAGCAGTTCTTC
J gene: TRBJ2-7; CDR3 length: 18; D gene: TRBD2; clone size: .; V gene: TRBV28; CDR3 protein: CASSSPPPTSGSGYEQYF; CDR3 DNA: TGTGCCAGCAGTTCCCCTCCCCCGACTAGCGGGAGTGGCTACGAGCAGTACTTC
J gene: TRBJ2-7; CDR3 length: 13; D gene: TRBD1; clone size: .; V gene: TRBV19; CDR3 protein: CASSTGTGVKQYF; CDR3 DNA: TGTGCCAGTAGTACCGGGACAGGGGTTAAGCAGTACTTC